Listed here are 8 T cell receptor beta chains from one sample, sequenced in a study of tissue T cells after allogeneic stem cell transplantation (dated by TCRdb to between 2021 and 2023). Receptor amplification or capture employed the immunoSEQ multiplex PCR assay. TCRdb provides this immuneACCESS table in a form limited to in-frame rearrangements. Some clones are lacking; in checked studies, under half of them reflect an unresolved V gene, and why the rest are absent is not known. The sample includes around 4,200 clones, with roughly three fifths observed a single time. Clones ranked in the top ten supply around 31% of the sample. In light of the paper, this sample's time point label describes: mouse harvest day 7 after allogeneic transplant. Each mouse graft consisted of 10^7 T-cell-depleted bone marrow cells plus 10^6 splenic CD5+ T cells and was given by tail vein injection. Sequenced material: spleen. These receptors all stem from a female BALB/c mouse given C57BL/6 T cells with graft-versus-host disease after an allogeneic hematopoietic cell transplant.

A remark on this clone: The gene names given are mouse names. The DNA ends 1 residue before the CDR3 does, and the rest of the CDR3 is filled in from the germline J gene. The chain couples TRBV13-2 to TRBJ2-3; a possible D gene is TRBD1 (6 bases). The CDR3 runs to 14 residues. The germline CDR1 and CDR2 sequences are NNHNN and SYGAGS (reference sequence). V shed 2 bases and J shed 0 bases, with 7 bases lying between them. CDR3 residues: CASGDRGSAETLYF. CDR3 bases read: TGTGCCAGCGGTGACAGGGGTAGTGCAGAAACGCTGTAT.

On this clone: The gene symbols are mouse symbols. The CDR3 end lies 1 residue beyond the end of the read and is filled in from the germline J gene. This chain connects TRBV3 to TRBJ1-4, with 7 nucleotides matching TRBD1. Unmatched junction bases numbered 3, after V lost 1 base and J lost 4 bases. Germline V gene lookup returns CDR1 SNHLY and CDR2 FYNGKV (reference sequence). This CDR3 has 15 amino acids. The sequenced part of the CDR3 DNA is TGTGCCAGCAGCTTAGGGGCAGGGGGCAACGAAAGATTATTT. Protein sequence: CASSLGAGGNERLF. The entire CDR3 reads CASSLGAGGNERLFF. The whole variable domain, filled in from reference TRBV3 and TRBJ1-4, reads GPKVLQIPSHQIIDMGQMVTLNCDPVSNHLYFYWYKQILGQQMEFLVNFYNGKVMEKSKLFKDQFSVERPDGSYFTLKIQPTALEDSAVYFCASSLGAGGNERLFFGHGTKLSVL.

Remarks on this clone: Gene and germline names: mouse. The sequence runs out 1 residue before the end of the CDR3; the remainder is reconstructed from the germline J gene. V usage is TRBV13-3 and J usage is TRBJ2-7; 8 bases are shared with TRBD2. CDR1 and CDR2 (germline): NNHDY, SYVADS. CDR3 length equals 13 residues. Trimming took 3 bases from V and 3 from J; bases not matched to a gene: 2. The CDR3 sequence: CASSGLGHYEQYF. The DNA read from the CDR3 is TGTGCCAGCAGTGGACTGGGGCACTATGAACAGTAC.

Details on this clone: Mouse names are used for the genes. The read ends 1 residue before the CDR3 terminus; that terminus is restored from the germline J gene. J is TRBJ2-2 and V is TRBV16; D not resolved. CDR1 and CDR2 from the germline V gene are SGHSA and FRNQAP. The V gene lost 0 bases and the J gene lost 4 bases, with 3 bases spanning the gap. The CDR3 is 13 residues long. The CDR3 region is CASSLDITGQLYF. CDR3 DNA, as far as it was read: TGTGCAAGCAGCTTAGATATCACCGGGCAGCTCTAC.

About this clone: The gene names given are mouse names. The covered CDR3 bases are TGTGCAAGCAGCTTAGAGGGGAGCAACGAAAGATTATTT. It encodes CASSLEGSNERLF. The complete CDR3 sequence is CASSLEGSNERLFF. The rearrangement links TRBV16 to TRBJ1-4; D is undetermined. The sequence runs out 1 residue before the end of the CDR3; the remainder is reconstructed from the germline J gene. The germline CDR1 and CDR2 sequences are SGHSA and FRNQAP. Trimming cost V 0 bases and J 4 bases, with 6 bases left between them. CDR3 length equals 14 residues.

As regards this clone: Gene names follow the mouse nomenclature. The chain's CDR3 is CASSFGGNNSPLYF. CDR3 DNA (partial): TGTGCCAGCAGTTTCGGCGGGAATAATTCGCCCCTCTAC. This chain joins TRBV14 and TRBJ1-6, with D unclear. The read ends 1 residue before the CDR3 terminus; that terminus is restored from the germline J gene. TRBJ1-6 is placed among ORFs of uncertain function. This CDR3 contains 14 residues. V lost 1 base and J 5 bases, leaving 7 bases between the germline ends. Per germline, CDR1 SGHDT and CDR2 FRDEAV.

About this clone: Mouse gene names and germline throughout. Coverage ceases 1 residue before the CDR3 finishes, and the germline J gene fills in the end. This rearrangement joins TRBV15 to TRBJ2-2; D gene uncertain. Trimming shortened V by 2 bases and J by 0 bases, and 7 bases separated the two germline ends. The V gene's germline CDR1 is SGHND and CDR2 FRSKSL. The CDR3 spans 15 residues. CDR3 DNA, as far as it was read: TGTGCCAGCAGTTTATATACAGCAAACACCGGGCAGCTCTAC. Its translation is CASSLYTANTGQLY. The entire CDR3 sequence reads CASSLYTANTGQLYF.

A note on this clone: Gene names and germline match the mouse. The CDR3 protein is CASGERGRAETLYF. CDR3 DNA (partial): TGTGCCAGCGGTGAGAGGGGGCGAGCAGAAACGCTGTAT. This chain uses TRBV13-2 with TRBJ2-3, with a tentative D call TRBD1 (7 bases). The read ends 1 residue before the CDR3 terminus; that terminus is restored from the germline J gene. CDR1 NNHNN and CDR2 SYGAGS come from the germline V gene (reference sequence). V was cut by 2 bases and J by 3 bases, with 10 bases left in between. This CDR3 is built from 14 residues.